This is a list of T cell receptor beta chains from one sample in a study of blood T cells in healthy people across ages. TCRdb used MiXCR to reprocess the 5' RACE reads, holding one entry per CDR3 protein. This table holds hundreds of thousands of distinct CDR3 sequences, about 51% found once. The sequencing input was blood. The receptors were gathered from a woman of 80 years or more in good health. Both conserved end residues are trimmed from each CDR3. The order of the fields is V gene, CDR3 protein.

TRBV15,ATSRDLGGPSYNEQF
TRBV27,ASSSSDRGYGDTGELF
TRBV29-1,SAIDRDDQPQH
TRBV6-2/TRBV6-3,ASYGTSGAYEQF
TRBV6-5,ASSSSRVGTY
TRBV14,ASSPAEPNIQY
TRBV12-3/TRBV12-4,ASSLSGTHSYNEQF
TRBV12-3/TRBV12-4,ASSWGTSGTDTQY
TRBV7-9,ASSLNTRLNTEAF
TRBV29-1,SVGQENYGYT
TRBV27,ASTPTAYSNQPQH
TRBV4-1,ASSQDLVNSASGANVLT